This record looks at one T cell receptor (beta chain) sequence and its context. As yet, its antigen is unknown. The authors prepared UMI-labeled TRB cDNA libraries by 5' RACE. From the 5' RACE reads, TCRdb lists one entry per CDR3 protein and no DNA. The sample table sets out 150,000 to 170,000 distinct CDR3 sequences. CDR3 length equals 12 residues. Germline CDR1 SQVTM, CDR2 ANQGSEA. These data belong to a study of CXCR3-negative and CXCR3-positive naive CD8 T cells. Regarding the study as a whole: More hydrophobic TRB CDR3s were found in CXCR3-positive naive cells than in CXCR3-negative naive cells.

The TCR was taken from a human donor in good health. Some clones in this sample may be carry-over from other donors' samples. Source material: naive CXCR3+ CD8+ T cells from blood. Subset noted: CD45RO-CCR7+CD27+CD95- naive CD8+ T cells expressing CXCR3 (TNR3+). The chain employs TRBV29-1 and TRBJ2-1; the TCRdb D gene call, TRBD1, has no DNA to confirm it. This CDR3 reads CSAGTRGNEQFF.